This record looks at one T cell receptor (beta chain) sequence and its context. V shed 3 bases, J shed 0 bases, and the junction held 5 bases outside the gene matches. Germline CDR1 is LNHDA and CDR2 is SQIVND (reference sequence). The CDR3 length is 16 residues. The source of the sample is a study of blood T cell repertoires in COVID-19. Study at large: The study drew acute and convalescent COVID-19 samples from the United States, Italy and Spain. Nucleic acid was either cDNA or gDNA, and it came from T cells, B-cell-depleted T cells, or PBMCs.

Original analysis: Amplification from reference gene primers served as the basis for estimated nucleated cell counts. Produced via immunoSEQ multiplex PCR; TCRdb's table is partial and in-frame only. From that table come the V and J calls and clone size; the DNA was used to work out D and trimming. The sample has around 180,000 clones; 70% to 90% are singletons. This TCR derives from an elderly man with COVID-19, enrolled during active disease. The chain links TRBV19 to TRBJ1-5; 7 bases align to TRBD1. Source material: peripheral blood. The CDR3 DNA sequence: TGTGCCAGTAGTATCTTAGACAGGGTTAGCAATCAGCCCCAGCATTTT. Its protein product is CASSILDRVSNQPQHF. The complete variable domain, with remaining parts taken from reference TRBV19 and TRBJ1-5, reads DGGITQSPKYLFRKEGQNVTLSCEQNLNHDAMYWYRQDPGQGLRLIYYSQIVNDFQKGDIAEGYSVSREKKESFPLTVTSAQKNPTAFYLCASSILDRVSNQPQHFGDGTRLSIL.